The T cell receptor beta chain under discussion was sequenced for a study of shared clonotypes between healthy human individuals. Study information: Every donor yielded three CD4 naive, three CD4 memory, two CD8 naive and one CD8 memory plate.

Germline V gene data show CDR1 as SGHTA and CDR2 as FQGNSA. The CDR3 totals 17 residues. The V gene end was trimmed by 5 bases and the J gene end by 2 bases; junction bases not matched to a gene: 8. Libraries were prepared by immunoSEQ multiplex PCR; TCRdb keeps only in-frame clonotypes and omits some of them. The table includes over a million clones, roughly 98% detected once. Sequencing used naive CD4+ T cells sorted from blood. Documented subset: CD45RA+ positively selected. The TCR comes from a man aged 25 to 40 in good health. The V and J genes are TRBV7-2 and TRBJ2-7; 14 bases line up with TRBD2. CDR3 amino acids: CASSRSGLAGETYEQYF. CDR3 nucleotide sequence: TGTGCCAGCAGCAGATCGGGACTAGCGGGGGAGACCTACGAGCAGTACTTC. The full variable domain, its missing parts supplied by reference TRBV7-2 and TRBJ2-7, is GAGVSQSPSNKVTEKGKDVELRCDPISGHTALYWYRQSLGQGLEFLIYFQGNSAPDKSGLPSDRFSAERTGGSVSTLTIQRTQQEDSAVYLCASSRSGLAGETYEQYFGPGTRLTVT.